This T cell receptor (beta chain) is drawn from a study of blood T cells in healthy people across ages. Overall study results and limits: Among T cells, TCR beta diversity per million cells dropped roughly linearly as age rose. Among long-lived donors, naive CD4+ cells were more numerous and diversity higher than in aged donors.

The authors isolated at least 6 million PBMCs per sample. This clonotype was detected a few times. Its antigen is unknown. Sample-barcoded 5' priming and a J-beta primer mix drove a second PCR of roughly 7 to 11 cycles. TCRdb passed the 5' RACE reads through MiXCR, listing each CDR3 protein once. In the table there are approximately 810,000 distinct CDR3 sequences, about 34% of which are singletons. Sequencing was done on a sample of blood. The source is a man younger than 35 in good health.

The CDR3 here is CASSSQTGGWGGRTEAFF. The CDR3 DNA reads as TGCGCCAGCAGCTCTCAAACAGGGGGATGGGGGGGTCGCACTGAAGCTTTCTTT. The chain combines TRBV5-1 with TRBJ1-1; TRBD1 aligns across 8 bases. The ends lost 3 bases at V and 4 bases at J; junction bases unmatched: 17. CDR1 is SGHRS and CDR2 is YFSETQ in the germline V gene. The CDR3 runs to 18 residues.